The 22 T cell receptor beta chains in this list originate from one sample, sequenced in a study of T cells in Graves' hyperthyroidism and ophthalmopathy. TCR beta CDR3 regions were amplified from RNA transcripts. RT-PCR in the first round (using the HTBI primer set) targeted the TCR CDR3. Using its own MiXCR run on the multiplex PCR reads, TCRdb lists one record per CDR3 protein. Of around 420,000 distinct CDR3 sequences listed, approximately 15% are singletons. Sequencing used blood. These receptors were collected from a woman aged 18-29 years with Graves' hyperthyroidism.

In its sample, this clonotype was seen many times. The chain has TRBV6-2 or TRBV6-3 and TRBJ1-2, with D tentatively TRBD1 (6 bases). Per germline, CDR1 MNHEY and CDR2 SVGEGT. This CDR3 is built from 14 residues. Between the trimmed V and J ends, which lost 7 bases and 4 bases, there was a span of 16 bases. CDR3 in DNA: TGTGCCAGCACCAAAGCAACAGGGAGCTATGGCTACACCTTC. Translating it yields CASTKATGSYGYTF.

Ten or more counts support this clonotype. The chain uses TRBV6-1 and TRBJ1-5; 9 bases map to TRBD1. The J segment lost 3 bases and the V segment lost 6 bases, leaving 6 bases of the junction unmatched. The germline V gene has CDR1 MNHNS and CDR2 SASEGT. This CDR3 has 15 residues. The CDR3 region has the DNA TGTGCCAGCAGGGGACAGGGAATTGCCAATCAGCCCCAGCATTTT. This translates into CASRGQGIANQPQHF.

The chain carries TRBV12-3 or TRBV12-4 and TRBJ1-2; 12 nucleotides align to TRBD1. Germline trimming cut 6 bases from V and 8 bases from J; bases unmatched to any gene: 7. The CDR3 runs to 14 residues. CDR3 sequence reads: CASRGGQGAGGYTF. CDR3 nucleotides: TGTGCCAGCAGAGGGGGACAGGGGGCGGGGGGCTACACCTTC.

Many counts were recorded for this clonotype. The rearrangement joins TRBV6-1 to TRBJ2-3; D unresolved. V was clipped by 4 bases and J by 6 bases, with 5 bases between them. The germline gives CDR1 MNHNS, CDR2 SASEGT. CDR3 length: 11 amino acids. The CDR3 spells CASSVLDTQYF. The CDR3 coding sequence is TGTGCCAGCAGTGTCTTGGATACGCAGTATTTT.

This clonotype was recorded many times. CDR3 nucleotide sequence: TGTGCCAGCAGGCCCTGGACCGCCCGAGCCTACGAGCAGTACTTC. Translating gives CASRPWTARAYEQYF. The rearrangement joins TRBV28 to TRBJ2-7; D unclear. The CDR3 consists of 15 residues. V was shortened by 6 bases and J by 2 bases, with 17 bases between the two germline ends. The germline V gene has CDR1 MDHEN and CDR2 SYDVKM.

In this sample, this clonotype turned up many times. The V and J genes are TRBV19 and TRBJ2-7, with D unclear. Germline V gene data show CDR1 as LNHDA and CDR2 as SQIVND (reference sequence). V shed 6 bases and J shed 5 bases, with 14 bases lying between them. CDR3 length: 13 residues. As DNA, the CDR3 is TGTGCCAGTAGCCGGACGGAGTCTGACGAGCAGTACTTC. Its translation: CASSRTESDEQYF.

This clonotype was recorded at least ten times. The chain has TRBV2 and TRBJ2-7; D is perhaps TRBD1 (5 bases). Germline assignment: CDR1 SNHLY and CDR2 FYNNEI. The CDR3 is made up of 13 amino acids. Trimming pared 1 base from V and 7 bases from J, leaving 11 bases between. The CDR3 loop reads CASSEVQPGEQYF. CDR3 sequence (DNA): TGTGCCAGCAGTGAAGTACAGCCAGGGGAGCAGTACTTC.

This clonotype was counted at least ten times. This chain uses TRBV7-9 with TRBJ2-7; TRBD2 agrees at 7 bases. The germline CDR1 and CDR2 sequences are SEHNR and FQNEAQ (reference sequence). V trimming: 8 bases; J trimming: 3 bases; junction bases outside the gene matches: 7. This CDR3 is built from 13 residues. Written as DNA, the CDR3 is TGTGCCAGCCAGCGGGGTGACCTCTACGAGCAGTACTTC. Translated, it gives CASQRGDLYEQYF.

In this sample, this clonotype turned up a few times. The chain combines TRBV24-1 with TRBJ2-3; either TRBD1 or TRBD2 may fit D (5 bases each). This CDR3 contains 15 residues. Germline CDR1 KGHDR, CDR2 SFDVKD. Trimming removed 3 bases at V and 1 base at J, with 10 bases between. CDR3 loop: CATSDPMGGTDTQYF. The CDR3 DNA reads TGTGCCACCAGTGATCCGATGGGGGGCACAGATACGCAGTATTTT.

This clonotype was counted only a few times. The V and J genes are TRBV29-1 and TRBJ1-2; the match to TRBD1 covers 7 bases. The CDR3 is made up of 14 amino acids. V lost 7 bases and J lost 8; bases outside the gene matches: 16. CDR1 SQVTM and CDR2 ANQGSEA come from the germline V gene. The CDR3 here is CSAFAAGQRQGYTF. The CDR3 DNA reads TGCAGCGCGTTCGCCGCGGGACAGCGGCAGGGCTACACCTTC.

This chain uses TRBV11-2 with TRBJ1-1; 7 positions match TRBD1. The CDR3 has 15 amino acids. V was pared by 5 bases and J by 1 base, with 7 bases of the junction left unmatched. Germline assignment: CDR1 SGHAT and CDR2 FQNNGV. The CDR3: CASSQLTGANTEAFF. The CDR3 region has the DNA TGTGCCAGCAGCCAACTAACAGGGGCGAACACTGAAGCTTTCTTT.

The chain combines TRBV2 with TRBJ2-7, with TRBD2 matching 9 bases. Germline values: CDR1 SNHLY, CDR2 FYNNEI. CDR3 length: 15 amino acids. V lost 4 bases, J lost 0 bases, and 4 bases stayed unmatched. In DNA, the CDR3 is TGTGCCAGCAGTGGCGGGGGGGCGAGCTCCTACGAGCAGTACTTC. Translation gives CASSGGGASSYEQYF.

V usage is TRBV5-1 and J usage is TRBJ2-5; D is tentatively TRBD1 or TRBD2 (6 bases each). V was cut by 7 bases and J by 2 bases, with 18 bases left in between. The CDR3 loop spans 15 amino acids. Germline CDR1 SGHRS, CDR2 YFSETQ. For the CDR3, the DNA is TGCGCCAGCGGAGGATCAGGGGAGGAGCAAGAGACCCAGTACTTC. It specifies CASGGSGEEQETQYF.

This clonotype was counted many times. V gene TRBV11-2 combines with J gene TRBJ1-5; D unresolved. V was pared by 6 bases and J by 6 bases, with 6 bases between. Germline V CDR1 and CDR2: SGHAT, FQNNGV. The length of the CDR3 is 11 residues. For the CDR3, the DNA is TGTGCCAGCAGGGTATGTCAGCCCCAGCATTTT. Its translation: CASRVCQPQHF.

The table lists this clonotype with a few counts. V is TRBV6-1 and J is TRBJ2-1, with D unresolved. V was pared by 3 bases and J by 0 bases, with 9 bases between. The CDR3 is 15 amino acids. CDR1 MNHNS and CDR2 SASEGT come from the germline V gene. This CDR3 is CASSEGFSSYNEQFF. Here the CDR3 DNA reads TGTGCCAGCAGTGAGGGCTTTAGCTCCTACAATGAGCAGTTCTTC.

This clonotype has at least ten counts. This chain links TRBV20-1 with TRBJ2-4; D ambiguous. This CDR3 has 14 residues. Trimming left V 1 base short and J 1 base short, with 8 bases between. Germline V gene sequence: CDR1 DFQATT, CDR2 SNEGSKA (reference sequence). CDR3 residues: CSARGTAAKNIQYF. CDR3 nucleotide sequence: TGCAGTGCTAGAGGAACAGCGGCCAAAAACATTCAGTACTTC.

This clonotype was found a few times. The CDR3 sequence is CASSLTGAGINEQFF. Written as DNA, the CDR3 is TGCGCCAGCAGCTTGACAGGGGCCGGAATCAATGAGCAGTTCTTC. The chain carries TRBV5-1 and TRBJ2-1; 7 bases line up with TRBD1. The CDR3 runs 15 residues. Germline lookup yields CDR1 SGHRS and CDR2 YFSETQ. The V gene end was trimmed by 1 base and the J gene end by 6 bases; junction bases not matched to a gene: 7.

This clonotype was seen many times. J is TRBJ2-7 and V is TRBV5-1; 7 bases map to TRBD1. This CDR3 is 13 amino acids long. Germline-derived CDR1 and CDR2 are SGHRS and YFSETQ. V dropped 4 bases and J dropped 6; count of bases not matched to a gene: 7. For the CDR3, the DNA is TGCGCCAGCAGCCCGGCACAGGGGCGCGAGCAGTACTTC. It is translated as CASSPAQGREQYF.

This clonotype was detected many times. The gene calls are TRBV10-3 and TRBJ2-5; D is undetermined. This CDR3 contains 12 residues. Between the trimmed V and J ends, which lost 10 bases and 2 bases, there was a span of 11 bases. The germline gives CDR1 ENHRY, CDR2 SYGVKD. CDR3 sequence: CATQDFQETQYF. CDR3 nucleotides: TGTGCCACCCAGGATTTTCAAGAGACCCAGTACTTC.

This clonotype was counted ten times or more. This rearrangement joins TRBV27 to TRBJ2-7; possibly TRBD1 for D (6 bases). V lost 9 bases and J 5 bases, leaving 23 bases between the germline ends. The CDR3 is made up of 15 amino acids. Germline lookup yields CDR1 MNHEY and CDR2 SMNVEV (reference sequence). Here the CDR3 DNA reads TGTGCCAGTACAAGGGGGAAGGGGCCCTCGAACGAGCAGTACTTC. Translating it yields CASTRGKGPSNEQYF.

The genes are TRBV2 and TRBJ2-1; D not certain. The CDR3 length is 11 residues. Trimming removed 5 bases at V and 8 bases at J, with 7 bases between. Per the germline V gene, CDR1 is SNHLY and CDR2 is FYNNEI. For the CDR3, the DNA is TGTGCCAGCAGTTTGACCGATGAGCAGTTCTTC. As protein: CASSLTDEQFF.

This clonotype was recorded many times. This chain joins TRBV7-6 and TRBJ2-5; no clear D. CDR3 size: 13 residues. CDR1 is SGHVS and CDR2 is FNYEAQ in the germline V gene. Trimming stripped 5 bases from V and 5 bases from J, with 12 bases between. This chain's CDR3 is CASSKTPVETQYF. The CDR3, as DNA: TGTGCCAGCAGCAAAACCCCCGTGGAGACCCAGTACTTC.